The clone carrying this T cell receptor beta chain was observed many times. Fresh peripheral blood, around 9.5 ml, yielded the PBMCs. The data were taken from a study of T cells in Graves' hyperthyroidism and ophthalmopathy. The investigators amplified TCR beta CDR3 regions from RNA transcripts. An initial round of RT-PCR targeting the TCR CDR3 relied on the HTBI primer set. In TCRdb, the multiplex PCR reads were re-called with MiXCR into one record per CDR3 protein. The data contain about half a million distinct CDR3 sequences, under 25% of them singletons. The receptor's source is a man between 18 and 35 years old with Graves' hyperthyroidism. Sequencing used blood.

Here the CDR3 reads CASSYVGGTEPYGYTF. Here the CDR3 DNA reads TGTGCCAGCAGTTATGTTGGGGGGACAGAACCTTATGGCTACACCTTC. J is TRBJ1-2 and V is TRBV28; TRBD1 aligns across 7 bases. The V segment lost 4 bases and the J segment 5 bases; nucleotides outside the gene matches: 13. The germline gives CDR1 MDHEN, CDR2 SYDVKM. This CDR3 contains 16 residues.